The present entry profiles one TCR beta chain with its context. Researchers prepared the TCRbeta library using unique molecular identifiers, the study reports. Via MiXCR, TCRdb re-called the PCR reads, giving one row per CDR3 protein. The sample lists about 240,000 distinct CDR3 sequences, approximately 12% occurring once. The V gene end was trimmed by 1 base and the J gene end by 6 bases; junction bases not matched to a gene: 6. The CDR3 totals 13 residues. CDR1 DFQATT and CDR2 SNEGSKA come from the germline V gene (reference sequence). This sample is part of a study of T-cell reconstitution after alpha-beta-depleted transplantation in children.

This sample comprised PBMCs from the stem cell graft donor, obtained from the stem cell graft. The receptor was isolated from a human donor who donated a stem cell graft to a child with acute lymphoblastic leukemia. The chain combines TRBV20-1 with TRBJ2-7, with 7 bases fitting TRBD2. The CDR3 sequence is CSARGLAAVEQYF. Written as DNA, the CDR3 is TGCAGTGCTAGAGGCCTAGCGGCGGTCGAGCAGTACTTC.